A selection of T cell receptor beta chains follows, all from one sample in a study of blood T cells in healthy people across ages. TCRdb reprocessed the 5' RACE reads with MiXCR, giving one entry per CDR3 protein. The sample contains approximately 760,000 distinct CDR3 sequences, about 25% of which appear only once. This sample was shared with a second study, whose subject was T cells of mothers and their children.

The sample consisted of blood. The receptors derive from a boy aged 5-17 years in good health. Each CDR3 is given with its conserved first and last residue. The D gene is left open where the match is weak. A row's size may be missing; if present it is once, few, many or a size class.

v_gene	j_gene	d_gene	abundance	CDR3aa	CDR3nt
TRBV7-9	TRBJ2-6	NA	NA	CASSLRRVAGANVLTF	TGTGCCAGCAGCTTGCGACGGGTTGCTGGGGCCAACGTCCTGACTTTC
TRBV11-2	TRBJ2-5	TRBD1	NA	CASRYLGGGETQYF	TGTGCCAGCAGATATCTAGGGGGCGGTGAGACCCAGTACTTC
TRBV28	TRBJ2-5	NA	few	CASSFGPEGETQYF	TGTGCCAGCAGTTTCGGCCCCGAAGGGGAGACCCAGTACTTC
TRBV5-1	TRBJ2-7	NA	NA	CATSPQPVGGSYEQYF	TGCGCCACCAGTCCCCAACCCGTTGGAGGGTCCTACGAGCAGTACTTC
TRBV9	TRBJ1-2	NA	few	CASRPGGGNGYTF	TGTGCCAGCAGGCCGGGGGGCGGGAATGGCTACACCTTC
TRBV7-9	TRBJ2-7	TRBD1	few	CASSPRTGAAYEQYF	TGTGCCAGCAGCCCAAGGACAGGGGCGGCCTACGAGCAGTACTTC
TRBV15	TRBJ2-1	TRBD2	NA	CATSRAGAAGGRYNEQFF	TGTGCCACCAGCAGAGCGGGTGCGGCGGGAGGTCGGTACAATGAGCAGTTCTTC
TRBV5-6	TRBJ2-1	NA	few	CASMQGPNEQFF	TGTGCCAGCATGCAGGGGCCCAATGAGCAGTTCTTC
TRBV2	TRBJ2-5	NA	NA	CASSDPSVAETQYF	TGTGCCAGCAGTGATCCTAGCGTTGCAGAGACCCAGTACTTC
TRBV7-2	TRBJ2-2	TRBD1	few	CASSRGTGVLNTGELFF	TGTGCCAGCAGCCGTGGGACAGGCGTCTTAAACACCGGGGAGCTGTTTTTT
TRBV25-1	TRBJ1-5	NA	few	CASSEGGSTSNQPQHF	TGTGCCAGCAGTGAAGGGGGCTCAACAAGCAATCAGCCCCAGCATTTT
TRBV7-8	TRBJ2-5	TRBD1	NA	CASSLDGGRQGARDTQYF	TGTGCCAGCAGCTTAGATGGGGGGAGACAGGGGGCGAGGGATACGCAGTACTTC
TRBV4-3	TRBJ1-2	NA	NA	CASSPNGAWDYGYTF	TGCGCCAGCAGCCCGAATGGGGCGTGGGACTATGGCTACACCTTC
TRBV3-1	TRBJ2-7	NA	few	CASSQPGLHYEQYF	TGTGCCAGCAGCCAGCCGGGACTTCACTACGAGCAGTACTTC
TRBV6-2/TRBV6-3	TRBJ1-1	NA	few	CASSYGTSAEAFF	TGTGCCAGCAGTTACGGGACATCCGCTGAAGCTTTCTTT
TRBV12-3/TRBV12-4	TRBJ2-2	NA	NA	CASTTERYANTGELFF	TGTGCCAGCACCACCGAACGGTACGCGAACACCGGGGAGCTGTTTTTT
TRBV5-1	TRBJ2-5	NA	NA	CASSLFTDQETQYF	TGCGCCAGCAGCTTGTTTACGGACCAAGAGACCCAGTACTTC
TRBV6-2/TRBV6-3	TRBJ2-1	TRBD2	few	CASRLAGVGNEQFF	TGTGCCAGCAGACTAGCGGGAGTAGGAAATGAGCAGTTCTTC
TRBV24-1	TRBJ2-1	NA	NA	CATSDLGGHEQFF	TGTGCCACCAGTGATTTGGGGGGGCATGAGCAGTTCTTC
TRBV27	TRBJ2-1	TRBD2	NA	CASSRLAGAYNEQFF	TGTGCCAGCAGTCGACTAGCGGGAGCCTACAATGAGCAGTTCTTC
TRBV7-2	TRBJ1-2	NA	few	CASSLVQQGLYGYTF	TGTGCCAGCAGCTTAGTCCAACAGGGCCTCTATGGCTACACCTTC
TRBV27	TRBJ2-5	NA	few	CASSPTSFETQYF	TGTGCCAGCAGTCCTACTAGTTTCGAGACCCAGTACTTC
TRBV20-1	TRBJ2-3	TRBD2	NA	CSARASGYDTDTQYF	TGCAGTGCTAGGGCTAGCGGTTATGACACAGATACGCAGTATTTT
TRBV7-2	TRBJ2-3	NA	NA	CASSYTPIPPTDTQYF	TGTGCCAGCAGCTATACTCCCATCCCGCCCACAGATACGCAGTATTTT
TRBV7-9	TRBJ2-7	NA	NA	CASSLVATREQYF	TGTGCCAGCAGCTTAGTAGCAACGAGGGAGCAGTACTTC
TRBV29-1	TRBJ2-1	NA	NA	CSVASGDYNEQFF	TGCAGCGTTGCGTCAGGGGACTACAATGAGCAGTTCTTC
TRBV20-1	TRBJ2-5	NA	NA	CSDGLEAQYF	TGCAGCGACGGCTTGGAGGCCCAGTACTTC
TRBV6-6	TRBJ1-5	TRBD1	NA	CAGSPDRDAQPQHF	TGTGCCGGCAGCCCGGACAGGGACGCTCAGCCCCAGCATTTT
TRBV6-2/TRBV6-3	TRBJ1-1	NA	NA	CAGSYIRANTEAFF	TGTGCCGGCAGTTACATACGGGCGAACACTGAAGCTTTCTTT
TRBV6-6	TRBJ1-1	NA	once	CASSYSEPTEAFF	TGTGCCAGCAGTTACTCAGAGCCTACTGAAGCTTTCTTT
TRBV4-1	TRBJ2-7	TRBD2	NA	CASSPTSGYYEQYF	TGCGCCAGCAGCCCGACTAGCGGGTACTACGAGCAGTACTTC
TRBV12-3/TRBV12-4	TRBJ2-5	NA	NA	CASSSGSYQETQYF	TGTGCCAGCAGTTCGGGCTCCTACCAAGAGACCCAGTACTTC
TRBV6-5	TRBJ2-5	NA	NA	CANYHPGRKETQYF	TGTGCCAACTATCACCCCGGCAGGAAAGAGACCCAGTACTTC
TRBV7-3	TRBJ2-5	TRBD2	few	CASSPKAGGQETQYF	TGTGCCAGCAGCCCAAAAGCGGGGGGACAAGAGACCCAGTACTTC
TRBV29-1	TRBJ1-2	NA	NA	CSVPTNYGYTF	TGCAGCGTTCCAACTAACTATGGCTACACCTTC
TRBV4-1	TRBJ1-1	NA	few	CASSQPRKNTEAFF	TGCGCCAGCAGCCAACCAAGAAAGAACACTGAAGCTTTCTTT
TRBV7-2	TRBJ1-2	NA	few	CASSLAGTYYGYTF	TGTGCCAGCAGCTTAGCTGGCACTTACTATGGCTACACCTTC
TRBV15	TRBJ2-7	NA	few	CATKEGTGSPTYEQYF	TGTGCCACCAAAGAGGGGACGGGGTCCCCCACTTACGAGCAGTACTTC
TRBV29-1	TRBJ2-1	NA	NA	CSVQEGSWNEQFF	TGCAGCGTTCAAGAGGGATCTTGGAATGAGCAGTTCTTC
TRBV6-5	TRBJ1-2	TRBD1	NA	CASSKQGVVGYGYTF	TGTGCCAGCAGTAAACAGGGGGTAGTTGGCTATGGCTACACCTTC